The present entry profiles one T cell receptor beta chain with its context. The sample originates from a study of blood T cell repertoires in COVID-19. About the research overall: Some COVID-19 samples were acute and others convalescent; all came from the United States, Italy and Spain. From T cells, B-cell-depleted T cells, or PBMCs came the material, which was cDNA or gDNA.

Authors' methods: Reference gene primer amplification gave nucleated cell count estimates. Method: immunoSEQ multiplex PCR; TCRdb's copy keeps in-frame clones and lacks some. V, J and clone size were drawn from that table, and D and trimming were deduced from the DNA. The sample lists about 310,000 clones; 70% to 90% were seen once. The V gene's germline CDR1 is SGHTA and CDR2 FQGNSA. This CDR3 spans 15 amino acids. V shed 4 bases, J shed 13 bases, and the junction held 17 bases outside the gene matches. What was sequenced was peripheral blood. This clonotype was obtained from a man in his 70s with acute or convalescent COVID-19. The chain is built from TRBV7-2 and TRBJ1-1; 8 bases align to TRBD1. The CDR3 protein is CASSSPRTGRSVVFF. The CDR3 DNA is TGTGCCAGCAGCTCACCTCGGACAGGGCGGTCAGTTGTTTTCTTT.